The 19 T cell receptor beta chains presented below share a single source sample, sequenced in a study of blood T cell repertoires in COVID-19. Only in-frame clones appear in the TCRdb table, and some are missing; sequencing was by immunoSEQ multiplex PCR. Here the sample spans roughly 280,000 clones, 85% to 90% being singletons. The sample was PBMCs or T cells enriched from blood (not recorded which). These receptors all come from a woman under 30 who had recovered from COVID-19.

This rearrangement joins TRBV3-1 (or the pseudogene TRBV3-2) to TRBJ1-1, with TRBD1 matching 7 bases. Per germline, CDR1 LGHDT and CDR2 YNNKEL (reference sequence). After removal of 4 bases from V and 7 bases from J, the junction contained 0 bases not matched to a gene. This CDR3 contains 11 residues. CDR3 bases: TGTGCCAGCAGCCGGGACAGTGAAGCTTTCTTT. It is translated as CASSRDSEAFF.

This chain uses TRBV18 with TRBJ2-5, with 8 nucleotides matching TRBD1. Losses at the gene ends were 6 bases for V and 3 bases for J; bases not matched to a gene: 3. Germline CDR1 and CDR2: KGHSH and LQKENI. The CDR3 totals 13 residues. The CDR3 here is CASSSTGEETQYF. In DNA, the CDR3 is TGTGCCAGCTCGTCGACAGGGGAAGAGACCCAGTACTTC. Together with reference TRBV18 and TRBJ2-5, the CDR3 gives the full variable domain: NAGVMQNPRHLVRRRGQEARLRCSPMKGHSHVYWYRQLPEEGLKFMVYLQKENIIDESGMPKERFSAEFPKEGPSILRIQQVVRGDSAAYFCASSSTGEETQYFGPGTRLLVL.

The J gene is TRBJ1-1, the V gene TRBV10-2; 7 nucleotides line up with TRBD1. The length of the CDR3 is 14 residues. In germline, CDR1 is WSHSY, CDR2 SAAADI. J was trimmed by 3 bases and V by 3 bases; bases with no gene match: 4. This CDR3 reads CASSDDRADTEAFF. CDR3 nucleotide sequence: TGCGCCAGCAGTGACGACAGGGCGGACACTGAAGCTTTCTTT.

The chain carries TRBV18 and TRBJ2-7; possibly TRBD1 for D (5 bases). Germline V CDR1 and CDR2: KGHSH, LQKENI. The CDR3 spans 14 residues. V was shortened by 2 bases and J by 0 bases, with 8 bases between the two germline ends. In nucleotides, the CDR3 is TGTGCCAGCTCACCAAGGACACTCTCCTACGAGCAGTACTTC. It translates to CASSPRTLSYEQYF.

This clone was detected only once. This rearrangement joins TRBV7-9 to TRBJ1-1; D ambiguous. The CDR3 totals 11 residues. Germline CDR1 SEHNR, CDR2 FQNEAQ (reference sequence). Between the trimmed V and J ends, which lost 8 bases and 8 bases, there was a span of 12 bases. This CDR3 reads CASGRGTEAFF. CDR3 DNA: TGTGCCAGCGGGCGGGGTACGGAAGCTTTCTTT.

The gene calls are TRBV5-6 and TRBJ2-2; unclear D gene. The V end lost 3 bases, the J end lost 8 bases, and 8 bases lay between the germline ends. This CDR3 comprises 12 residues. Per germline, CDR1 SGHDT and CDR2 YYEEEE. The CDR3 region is CASSSSVGELFF. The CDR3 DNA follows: TGTGCCAGCAGCTCAAGCGTGGGGGAGCTGTTTTTT.

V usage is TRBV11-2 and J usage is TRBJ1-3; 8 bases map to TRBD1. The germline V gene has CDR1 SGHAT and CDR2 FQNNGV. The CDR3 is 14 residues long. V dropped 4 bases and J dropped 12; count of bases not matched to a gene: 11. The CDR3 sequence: CASSSHRDRIGIYF. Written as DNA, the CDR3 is TGTGCCAGCAGCTCTCACCGGGACAGGATCGGCATATATTTT.

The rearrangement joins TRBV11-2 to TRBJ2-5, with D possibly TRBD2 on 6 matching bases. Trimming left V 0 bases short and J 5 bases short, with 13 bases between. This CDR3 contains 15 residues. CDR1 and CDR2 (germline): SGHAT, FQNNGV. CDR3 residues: CASSLEGGGGETQYF. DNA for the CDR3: TGTGCCAGCAGCTTAGAAGGAGGTGGGGGGGAGACCCAGTACTTC.

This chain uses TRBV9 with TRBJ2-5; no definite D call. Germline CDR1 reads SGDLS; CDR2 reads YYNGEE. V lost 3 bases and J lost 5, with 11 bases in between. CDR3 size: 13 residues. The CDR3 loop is CASSGLGEETQYF. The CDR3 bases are TGTGCCAGCAGCGGTCTAGGTGAGGAGACCCAGTACTTC.

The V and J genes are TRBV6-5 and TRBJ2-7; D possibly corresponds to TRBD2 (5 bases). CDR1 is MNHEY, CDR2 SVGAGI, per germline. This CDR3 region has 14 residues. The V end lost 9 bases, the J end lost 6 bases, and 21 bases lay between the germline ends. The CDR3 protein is CASRAGIQATEQYF. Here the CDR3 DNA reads TGTGCCAGTAGAGCCGGGATTCAAGCCACCGAGCAGTACTTC.

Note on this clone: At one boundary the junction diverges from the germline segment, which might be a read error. The CDR3 DNA sequence: TGTGCTAGCAGCCTGCAGATGAACACTGAAGCTTTCTTT. Its translation is CASSLQMNTEAFF. V gene TRBV7-7 combines with J gene TRBJ1-1; D ambiguous. The CDR3 totals 13 residues. CDR1 is SSHAT, CDR2 FNYEAQ, per germline (reference sequence).

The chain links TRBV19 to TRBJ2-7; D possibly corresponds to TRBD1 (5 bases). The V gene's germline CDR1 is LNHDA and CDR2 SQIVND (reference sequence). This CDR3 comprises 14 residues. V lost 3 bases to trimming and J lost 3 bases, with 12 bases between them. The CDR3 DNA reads TGTGCCAGTAGTATTTGGGGCAGGAGCTACGAGCAGTACTTC. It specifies CASSIWGRSYEQYF.

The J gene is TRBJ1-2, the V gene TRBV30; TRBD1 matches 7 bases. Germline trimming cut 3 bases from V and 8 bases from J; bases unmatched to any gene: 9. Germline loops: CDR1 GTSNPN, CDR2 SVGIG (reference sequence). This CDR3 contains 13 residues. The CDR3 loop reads CAWSPDRVGGYTF. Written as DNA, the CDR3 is TGTGCCTGGAGCCCAGACAGGGTTGGAGGCTACACCTTC.

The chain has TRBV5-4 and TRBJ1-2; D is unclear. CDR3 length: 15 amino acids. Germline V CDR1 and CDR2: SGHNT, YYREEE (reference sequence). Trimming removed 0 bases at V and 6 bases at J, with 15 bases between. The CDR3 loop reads CASSLGVFQEDGYTF. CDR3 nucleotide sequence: TGTGCCAGCAGCTTGGGTGTATTCCAGGAAGATGGCTACACCTTC.

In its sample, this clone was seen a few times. The CDR3 region is CASTLSSNRGSPLHF. The CDR3 bases are TGTGCCAGCACCTTAAGCTCGAACAGGGGATCACCCCTCCACTTT. V usage is TRBV5-4 and J usage is TRBJ1-6, with 7 bases identical to TRBD1. Trimming took 6 bases from V and 10 from J; bases not matched to a gene: 13. From germline, CDR1 is SGHNT and CDR2 YYREEE (reference sequence). This CDR3 is 15 amino acids long. The full variable domain, with the rest looked up from reference TRBV5-4 and TRBJ1-6, is ETGVTQSPTHLIKTRGQQVTLRCSSQSGHNTVSWYQQALGQGPQFIFQYYREEENGRGNFPPRFSGLQFPNYSSELNVNALELDDSALYLCASTLSSNRGSPLHFGNGTRLTVT.

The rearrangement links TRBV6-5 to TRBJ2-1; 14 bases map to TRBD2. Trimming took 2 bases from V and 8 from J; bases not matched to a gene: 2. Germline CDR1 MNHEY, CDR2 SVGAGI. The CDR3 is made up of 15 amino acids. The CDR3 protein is CASSYQTSGGDEQFF. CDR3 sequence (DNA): TGTGCCAGCAGTTACCAGACTAGCGGGGGGGATGAGCAGTTCTTC.

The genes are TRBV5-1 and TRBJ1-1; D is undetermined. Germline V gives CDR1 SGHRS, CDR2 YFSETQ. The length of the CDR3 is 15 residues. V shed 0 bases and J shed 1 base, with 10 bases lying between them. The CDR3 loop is CASSLGHLGNTEAFF. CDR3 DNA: TGCGCCAGCAGCTTGGGACATTTGGGGAACACTGAAGCTTTCTTT.

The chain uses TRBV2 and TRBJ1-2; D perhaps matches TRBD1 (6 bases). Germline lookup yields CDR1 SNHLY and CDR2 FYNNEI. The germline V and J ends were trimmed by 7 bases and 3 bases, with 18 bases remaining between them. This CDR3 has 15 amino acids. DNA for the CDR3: TGTGCCAGCATGAGGACAGCCCAAACTTACTATGGCTACACCTTC. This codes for CASMRTAQTYYGYTF.

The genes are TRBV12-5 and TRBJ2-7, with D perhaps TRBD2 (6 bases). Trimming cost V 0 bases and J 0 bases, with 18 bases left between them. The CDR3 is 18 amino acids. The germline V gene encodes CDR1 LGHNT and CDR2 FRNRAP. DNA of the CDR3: TGTGCTAGTGGTTTGGTACAGAAAGGGCCCGGGAGCTCCTACGAGCAGTACTTC. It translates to CASGLVQKGPGSSYEQYF.